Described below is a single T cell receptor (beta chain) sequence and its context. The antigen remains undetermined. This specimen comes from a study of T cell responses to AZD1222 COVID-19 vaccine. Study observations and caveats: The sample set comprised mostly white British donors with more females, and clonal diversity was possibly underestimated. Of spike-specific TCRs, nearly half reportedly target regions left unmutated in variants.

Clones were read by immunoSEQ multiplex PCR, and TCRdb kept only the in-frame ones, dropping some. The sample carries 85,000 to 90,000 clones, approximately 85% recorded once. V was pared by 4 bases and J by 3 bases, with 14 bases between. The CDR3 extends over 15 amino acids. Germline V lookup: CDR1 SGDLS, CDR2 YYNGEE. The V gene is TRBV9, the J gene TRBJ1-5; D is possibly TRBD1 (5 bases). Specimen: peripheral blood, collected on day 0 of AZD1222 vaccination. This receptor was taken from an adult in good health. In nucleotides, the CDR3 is TGTGCCAGCAGCCCCCAGGGACGGCTCAATCAGCCCCAGCATTTT. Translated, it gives CASSPQGRLNQPQHF.